Listed below are T cell receptor beta chains from one sample, sequenced in a study of T cell changes during pregnancy in multiple sclerosis. This table comes from immunoSEQ multiplex PCR, and its TCRdb copy is limited to in-frame clones, with some not included. The sample shows about 47,000 clones, 80% to 90% of them seen only once. This specimen consisted of peripheral blood, obtained in the first trimester of pregnancy. These receptors were taken from a female donor with multiple sclerosis, enrolled in a pregnancy study. CDR3s include the opening cysteine and the closing phenylalanine or tryptophan. The D gene is left open where the match is weak. A row's size may be missing; if present it is once, few, many or a size class.

d_call,v_call,j_call,clone_size,cdr3_aa,cdr3_nt
TRBD1,TRBV2,TRBJ2-7,NA,CASKRDRELGEQYF,TGTGCCAGCAAGCGGGACAGGGAGTTGGGCGAGCAGTACTTC
NA,TRBV29-1,TRBJ1-2,once,CSVGTHREIREGYTF,TGCAGCGTCGGGACCCACAGGGAAATTCGAGAGGGCTACACCTTC
TRBD1,TRBV11-3,TRBJ1-1,NA,CASSLTGAVGEAFF,TGTGCCAGCAGCTTAACAGGGGCCGTGGGTGAAGCTTTCTTT
NA,TRBV5-1,TRBJ2-7,once,CASSLRARDTASYEQYF,TGCGCCAGCAGCTTGAGAGCCCGGGACACTGCCTCCTACGAGCAGTACTTC
NA,TRBV19,TRBJ1-1,once,CASRWAQFGSGAMNTEAFF,TGTGCCAGCCGATGGGCCCAATTCGGATCAGGGGCCATGAACACTGAAGCTTTCTTT
NA,TRBV30,TRBJ1-6,NA,CAWSRWDLNNPQGQVSPLHF,TGTGCCTGGAGTCGATGGGACTTAAATAACCCCCAAGGCCAGGTTTCACCCCTCCACTTT
NA,TRBV18,TRBJ2-3,NA,CASSGGHGISTDTQYF,TGTGCCAGCTCAGGGGGACACGGCATTAGCACAGATACGCAGTATTTT
TRBD1,TRBV5-1,TRBJ1-1,NA,CASSRQGAMNTEAFF,TGCGCCAGCAGTCGGCAGGGGGCCATGAACACTGAAGCTTTCTTT
NA,TRBV5-1,TRBJ2-3,once,CASSMKWFRGLESSSTDTQYF,TGCGCCAGCAGCATGAAGTGGTTTAGAGGGTTGGAGAGTTCTAGCACAGATACGCAGTATTTT
TRBD1,TRBV28,TRBJ1-2,few,CASSLGGQLSNYGYTF,TGTGCCAGCAGTTTAGGGGGACAGTTATCTAACTATGGCTACACCTTC
TRBD2,TRBV9,TRBJ2-3,NA,CASSSRIAGRTDTQYF,TGTGCCAGCAGCTCCAGAATAGCGGGGCGCACAGATACGCAGTATTTT
TRBD2,TRBV11-2,TRBJ2-1,NA,CASSLGYGGGAADEQFF,TGTGCCAGCAGCTTAGGGTACGGCGGGGGGGCGGCCGATGAGCAGTTCTTC
NA,TRBV7-9,TRBJ1-2,few,CASSLTTMDGYTF,TGTGCCAGCAGCCTTACAACGATGGATGGCTACACCTTC
NA,TRBV18,TRBJ1-3,NA,CASSPPLQAGNTIYF,TGTGCCAGCTCACCACCGTTACAGGCCGGAAACACCATATATTTT
TRBD1,TRBV4-2,TRBJ1-4,NA,CASSQDVTGGGFNEKLFF,TGTGCCAGCAGCCAAGATGTTACAGGGGGTGGATTTAATGAAAAACTGTTTTTT
TRBD2,TRBV15,TRBJ2-1,NA,CATSITGTSVNEQFF,TGTGCCACCAGCATAACCGGGACTAGCGTTAATGAGCAGTTCTTC
NA,TRBV5-4,TRBJ1-2,NA,CASSRGGYGYTF,TGTGCCAGCAGCCGGGGTGGCTATGGCTACACCTTC
NA,TRBV5-6,TRBJ1-1,NA,CASSLGSPTEAFF,TGTGCCAGCAGCTTGGGTAGCCCCACTGAAGCTTTCTTT
NA,TRBV15,TRBJ1-2,NA,CATSRDSLRYYGYTF,TGTGCCACCAGCAGAGATAGTCTCCGCTACTATGGCTACACCTTC
TRBD1,TRBV30,TRBJ1-2,NA,CALTRGWVGYTF,TGTGCCTTAACCAGGGGGTGGGTCGGCTACACCTTC
TRBD1,TRBV5-1,TRBJ1-1,few,CASSPSGQRRTEAFF,TGCGCCAGCAGCCCCTCGGGACAGCGTAGAACTGAAGCTTTCTTT
NA,TRBV15,TRBJ1-5,NA,CATSREIPVPGSQPQHF,TGTGCCACCAGCAGAGAGATACCGGTCCCGGGGAGTCAGCCCCAGCATTTT
TRBD1,TRBV10-3,TRBJ2-3,NA,CAISLPRGQITDTQYF,TGTGCCATCAGTCTGCCTAGGGGACAGATAACAGATACGCAGTATTTT
NA,TRBV5-1,TRBJ1-4,NA,CASSRLGRALNEKLFF,TGCGCCAGCAGCCGCCTAGGCAGGGCCCTTAATGAAAAACTGTTTTTT
NA,TRBV18,TRBJ2-7,NA,CASSPYRGLYF,TGTGCCAGCTCACCTTACAGGGGACTGTACTTC
TRBD2,TRBV6-6,TRBJ2-5,NA,CASSYGAGGQETQYF,TGTGCCAGCAGTTACGGGGCGGGGGGCCAAGAGACCCAGTACTTC
TRBD1,TRBV5-1,TRBJ1-1,NA,CASSYGQGAGNTEAFF,TGCGCCAGCAGCTACGGACAGGGGGCAGGGAACACTGAAGCTTTCTTT
TRBD1,TRBV28,TRBJ1-4,NA,CASSSARGHLREKLFF,TGTGCCAGCAGCTCCGCCAGGGGGCATTTGAGGGAAAAACTGTTTTTT
NA,TRBV6-6,TRBJ2-1,NA,CASSGITSYNEQFF,TGTGCCAGCAGCGGGATAACCTCCTACAATGAGCAGTTCTTC
NA,TRBV4-1,TRBJ2-5,NA,CASSQDFAGPPQETQYF,TGCGCCAGCAGCCAAGATTTTGCGGGGCCTCCCCAAGAGACCCAGTACTTC
TRBD1,TRBV29-1,TRBJ2-7,NA,CSGMGQGFSEQYF,TGCAGCGGAATGGGACAGGGTTTTTCCGAGCAGTACTTC
NA,TRBV5-4,TRBJ2-5,NA,CASSFLQETQYF,TGTGCCAGCAGCTTTTTACAAGAGACCCAGTACTTC
TRBD2,TRBV5-4,TRBJ2-6,NA,CASSVPGTRGANVLTF,TGTGCCAGCAGCGTCCCTGGGACTAGAGGGGCCAACGTCCTGACTTTC
NA,TRBV25-1,TRBJ1-2,NA,CASSGGNYGYTF,TGTGCCAGCAGCGGGGGAAACTATGGCTACACCTTC
NA,TRBV11-2,TRBJ1-1,few,CASSWGTNTEAFF,TGTGCCAGCAGCTGGGGCACGAACACTGAAGCTTTCTTT
NA,TRBV6-4,TRBJ1-2,NA,CASSDRGYGYTF,TGTGCCAGCAGTGACAGGGGGTATGGCTACACCTTC
NA,TRBV9,TRBJ2-2,NA,CASSPQGIHGELFF,TGTGCCAGCAGCCCACAGGGCATTCACGGGGAGCTGTTTTTT
NA,TRBV18,TRBJ2-3,once,CASSLPYSTDTQYF,TGTGCCAGCTCACTTCCCTACAGCACAGATACGCAGTATTTT
TRBD1,TRBV7-3,TRBJ2-7,NA,CASTRPTGTYEQYF,TGTGCCAGCACTCGACCGACAGGGACCTACGAGCAGTACTTC
TRBD2,TRBV5-1,TRBJ2-7,NA,CASSLRGGAYEQYF,TGCGCCAGCAGCTTACGCGGGGGGGCCTACGAGCAGTACTTC